These T cell receptor beta chains were read from a single sample in a study of response to subunit inactivated influenza vaccine. Each CDR3 protein gets one entry after TCRdb re-called the RT-PCR reads with MiXCR. The table lists 300,000 to 350,000 distinct CDR3 sequences, 21% of them singletons. This specimen consisted of PBMCs from blood, obtained 21 months after vaccination. The receptors were gathered from a man aged 50 to 69 who received an inactivated influenza vaccine. CDR3s include the opening cysteine and the closing phenylalanine or tryptophan. Size is stated for part of the rows, as once, few or many counts, or as a class when the clone is expanded.

. | TRBJ2-5 | TRBV12-3/TRBV12-4 | CASSLGASVETQYF
. | TRBJ1-4 | TRBV18 | CASSPSRTVEKLFF
. | TRBJ2-2 | TRBV11-2 | CASSLDLPLAGRPNTGELFF
. | TRBJ2-2 | TRBV29-1 | CSVGTKVAGELFF
few | TRBJ2-7 | TRBV6-1 | CASRDTGISYEQYF
. | TRBJ1-4 | TRBV3-1 | CASSQGFRQGFGLGEKLFF
few | TRBJ2-7 | TRBV6-6 | CASTARAFYEQYF
. | TRBJ1-5 | TRBV10-3 | CAISESWGSNQPQHF
. | TRBJ2-1 | TRBV7-2 | CATAQDRGTHNEQFF
many | TRBJ1-2 | TRBV2 | CASSDRGGYTF
. | TRBJ2-3 | TRBV7-9 | CASSLGRTGSTDTQYF
. | TRBJ2-5 | TRBV12-3/TRBV12-4 | CASSSGTGYQTQYF
. | TRBJ2-3 | TRBV10-3 | CAICATGLDTDTQYF
few | TRBJ2-1 | TRBV21-1 | CASIKRRGRASQQFF
. | TRBJ2-7 | TRBV23-1 | CASSQNLRAHEQYF
few | TRBJ2-1 | TRBV11-2 | CASSGATSGTGYNEQFF
. | TRBJ1-4 | TRBV20-1 | CSARSRQLATNEKLFF
. | TRBJ1-2 | TRBV30 | CAWRYGTGDGYTF
many | TRBJ2-3 | TRBV7-8 | CASSLAAGWDTQYF
few | TRBJ2-7 | TRBV4-1 | CASSQRVEDDEQYF
few | TRBJ1-1 | TRBV10-1 | CASSMSGRGTEAFF
. | TRBJ2-7 | TRBV10-3 | CAISETRDPYEQYF
. | TRBJ2-1 | TRBV29-1 | CSVCGGRDGDYNEQFF
many | TRBJ1-2 | TRBV12-3/TRBV12-4 | CASSESGQFGRTF
. | TRBJ1-1 | TRBV6-2/TRBV6-3 | CASSSPMNTEAFF
. | TRBJ2-7 | TRBV7-8 | CASAGQVTYEQYF
. | TRBJ2-1 | TRBV11-2 | CASSLGAGGPNEQFF
. | TRBJ2-5 | TRBV19 | CARQGSETQYF
. | TRBJ1-2 | TRBV12-3/TRBV12-4 | CASSPSGTLVSNYGYTF
. | TRBJ2-3 | TRBV20-1 | CSAPPIAGADTQYF
few | TRBJ1-1 | TRBV2 | CASSWTGVADTEAFF